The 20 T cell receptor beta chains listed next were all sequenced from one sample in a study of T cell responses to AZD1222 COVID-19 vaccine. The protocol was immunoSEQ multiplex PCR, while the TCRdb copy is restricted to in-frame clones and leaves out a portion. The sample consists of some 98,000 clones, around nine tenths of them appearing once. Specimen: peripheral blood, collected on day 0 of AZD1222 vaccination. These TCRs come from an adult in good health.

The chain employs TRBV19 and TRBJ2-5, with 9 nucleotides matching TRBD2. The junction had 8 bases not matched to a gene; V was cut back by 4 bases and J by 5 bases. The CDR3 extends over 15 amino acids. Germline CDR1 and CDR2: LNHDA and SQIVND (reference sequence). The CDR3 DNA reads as TGTGCCAGTAGTACCTTAGCGGGGGTAGGGGAGACCCAGTACTTC. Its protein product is CASSTLAGVGETQYF.

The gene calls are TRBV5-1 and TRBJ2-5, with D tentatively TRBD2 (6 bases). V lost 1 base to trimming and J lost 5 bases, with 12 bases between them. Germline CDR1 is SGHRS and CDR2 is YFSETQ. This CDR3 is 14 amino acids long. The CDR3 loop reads CASSLSAGVETQYF. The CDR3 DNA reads TGCGCCAGCAGCTTGTCAGCGGGCGTGGAGACCCAGTACTTC.

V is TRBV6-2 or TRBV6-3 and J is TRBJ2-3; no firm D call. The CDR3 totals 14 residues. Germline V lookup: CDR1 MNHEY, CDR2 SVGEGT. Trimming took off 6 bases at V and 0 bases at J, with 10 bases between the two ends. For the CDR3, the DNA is TGTGCCAGCAGCCGTACACCTAGCACAGATACGCAGTATTTT. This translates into CASSRTPSTDTQYF.

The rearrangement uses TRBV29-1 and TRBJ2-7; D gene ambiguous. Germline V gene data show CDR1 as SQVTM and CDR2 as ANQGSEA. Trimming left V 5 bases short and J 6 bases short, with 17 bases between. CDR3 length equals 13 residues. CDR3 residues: CSVTDKGSSEQYF. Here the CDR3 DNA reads TGCAGCGTTACTGACAAGGGAAGCTCCGAGCAGTACTTC.

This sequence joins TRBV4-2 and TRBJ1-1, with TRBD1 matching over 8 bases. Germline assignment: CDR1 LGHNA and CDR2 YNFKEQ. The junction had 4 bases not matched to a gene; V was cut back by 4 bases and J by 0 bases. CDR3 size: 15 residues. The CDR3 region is CASSRRQGLNTEAFF. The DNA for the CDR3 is TGTGCCAGCAGCCGACGACAGGGGTTGAACACTGAAGCTTTCTTT.

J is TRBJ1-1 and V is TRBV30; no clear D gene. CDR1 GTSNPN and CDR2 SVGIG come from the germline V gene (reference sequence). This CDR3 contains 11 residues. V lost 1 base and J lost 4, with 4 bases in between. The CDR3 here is CAWSASTEAFF. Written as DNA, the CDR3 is TGTGCCTGGAGTGCGAGCACTGAAGCTTTCTTT.

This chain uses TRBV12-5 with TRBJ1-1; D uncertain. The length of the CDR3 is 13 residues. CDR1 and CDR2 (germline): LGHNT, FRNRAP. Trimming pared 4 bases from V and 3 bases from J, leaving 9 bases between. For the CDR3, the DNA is TGTGCTAGTGGTTCCGGGGTTGACACTGAAGCTTTCTTT. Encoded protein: CASGSGVDTEAFF.

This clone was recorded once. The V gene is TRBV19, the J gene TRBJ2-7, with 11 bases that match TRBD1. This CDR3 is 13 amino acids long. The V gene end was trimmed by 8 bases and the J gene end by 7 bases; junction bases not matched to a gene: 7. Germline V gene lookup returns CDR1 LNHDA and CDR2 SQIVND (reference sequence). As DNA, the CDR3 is TGTGCCAGTTCCGGGACAGGGGGACCTGAGCAGTACTTC. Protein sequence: CASSGTGGPEQYF.

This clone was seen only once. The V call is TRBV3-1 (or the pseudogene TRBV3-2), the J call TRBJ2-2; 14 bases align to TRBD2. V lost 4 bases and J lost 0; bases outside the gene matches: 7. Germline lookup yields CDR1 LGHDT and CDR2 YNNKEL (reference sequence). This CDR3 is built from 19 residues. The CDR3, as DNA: TGTGCCAGCAGCCGGAGACTAGCGGGGGGGCGCGCGAACACCGGGGAGCTGTTTTTT. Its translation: CASSRRLAGGRANTGELFF.

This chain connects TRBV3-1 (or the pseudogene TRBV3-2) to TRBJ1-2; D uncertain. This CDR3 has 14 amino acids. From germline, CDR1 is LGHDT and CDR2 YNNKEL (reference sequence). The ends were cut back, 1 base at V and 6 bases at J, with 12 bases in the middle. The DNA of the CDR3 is TGTGCCAGCAGCCAAGTCTCGGGGAGCCATGGCTACACCTTC. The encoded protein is CASSQVSGSHGYTF.

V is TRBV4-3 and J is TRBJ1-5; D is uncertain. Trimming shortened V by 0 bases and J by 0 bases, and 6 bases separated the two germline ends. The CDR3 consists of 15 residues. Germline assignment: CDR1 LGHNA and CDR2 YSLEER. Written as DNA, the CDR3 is TGCGCCAGCAGCCAAGAGACCAATAGCAATCAGCCCCAGCATTTT. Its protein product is CASSQETNSNQPQHF.

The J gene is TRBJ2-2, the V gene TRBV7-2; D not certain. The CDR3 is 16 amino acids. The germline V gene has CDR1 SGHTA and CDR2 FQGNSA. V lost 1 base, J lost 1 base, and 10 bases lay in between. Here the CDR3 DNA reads TGTGCCAGCAGCTTAGACGGGCCCTTGAACACCGGGGAGCTGTTTTTT. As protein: CASSLDGPLNTGELFF.

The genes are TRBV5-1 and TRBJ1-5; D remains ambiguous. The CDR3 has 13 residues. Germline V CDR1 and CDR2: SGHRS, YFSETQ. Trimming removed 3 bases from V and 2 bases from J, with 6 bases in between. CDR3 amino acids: CASSSDGNQPQHF. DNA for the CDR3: TGCGCCAGCAGCTCGGACGGCAATCAGCCCCAGCATTTT.

CDR3 coding DNA: TGCAGTGCTAGGGCTACAGGGTTTTGGTTCTTC. As protein: CSARATGFWFF. The rearrangement uses TRBV20-1 and TRBJ2-1, with TRBD1 as a possible D gene (6 bases). The germline CDR1 and CDR2 sequences are DFQATT and SNEGSKA (reference sequence). The CDR3 length is 11 residues. V shed 3 bases and J shed 15 bases, with 15 bases lying between them.

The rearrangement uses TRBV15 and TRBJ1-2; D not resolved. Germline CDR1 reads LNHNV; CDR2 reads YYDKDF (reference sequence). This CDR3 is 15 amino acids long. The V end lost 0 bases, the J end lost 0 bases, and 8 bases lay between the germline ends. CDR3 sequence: CATSRDRRANYGYTF. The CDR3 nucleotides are TGTGCCACCAGCAGAGACAGGAGGGCTAACTATGGCTACACCTTC.

The chain's CDR3 is CATSRTGQGNTGELFF. CDR3 nucleotide sequence: TGTGCCACCAGCAGAACGGGACAGGGTAACACCGGGGAGCTGTTTTTT. The chain combines TRBV15 with TRBJ2-2; 9 bases map to TRBD1. Germline CDR1 is LNHNV and CDR2 is YYDKDF (reference sequence). Trimming took 2 bases from V and 2 from J; bases not matched to a gene: 3. The CDR3 consists of 16 residues.

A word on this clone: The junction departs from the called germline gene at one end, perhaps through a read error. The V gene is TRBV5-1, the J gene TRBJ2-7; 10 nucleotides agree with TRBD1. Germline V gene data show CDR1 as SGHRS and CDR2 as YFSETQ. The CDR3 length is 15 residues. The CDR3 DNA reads TGCGCCAGCAGCTTGGGGGACAGGGGCTCCCACGAGCAGTACTTC. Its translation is CASSLGDRGSHEQYF.

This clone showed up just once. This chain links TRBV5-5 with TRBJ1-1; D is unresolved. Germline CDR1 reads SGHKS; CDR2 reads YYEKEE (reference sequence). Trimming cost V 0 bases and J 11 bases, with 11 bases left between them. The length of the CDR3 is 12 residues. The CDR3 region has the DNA TGTGCCAGCAGCTTGGATGGACCCCCGGCTTTCTTT. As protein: CASSLDGPPAFF.

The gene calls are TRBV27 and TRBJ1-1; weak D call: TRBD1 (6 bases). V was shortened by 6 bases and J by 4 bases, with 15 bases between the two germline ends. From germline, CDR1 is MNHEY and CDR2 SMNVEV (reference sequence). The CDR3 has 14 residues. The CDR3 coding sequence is TGTGCCAGCAGCCTTTCCGGGACACTCACTGAAGCTTTCTTT. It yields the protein CASSLSGTLTEAFF.

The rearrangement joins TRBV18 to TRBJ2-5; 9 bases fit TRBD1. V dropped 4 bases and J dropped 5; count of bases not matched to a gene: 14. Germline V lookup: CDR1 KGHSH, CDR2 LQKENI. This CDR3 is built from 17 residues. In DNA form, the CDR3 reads TGTGCCAGCTCACGCACGGCCGACGGGGACAGGGCTGAGACCCAGTACTTC. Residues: CASSRTADGDRAETQYF.